This is a list of T cell receptor beta chains from one sample in a study of T-cell memory formation after mild COVID-19. Using its own MiXCR run on the 5' RACE reads, TCRdb lists one record per CDR3 protein. The sample records around 390,000 distinct CDR3 sequences, approximately 15% being singletons. The sequencing input was PBMCs or a T cell subset sorted from them (not recorded which). All receptors come from a man younger than 30 who had mild COVID-19 (a few samples of this study predate the infection). Cell type and time point are not known. Each CDR3 is given without its conserved first and last residue. Some rows mark clone size as missing; the rest say once, few, many or name a class of expanded clone.

cdr3_length | j_call | clone_size | v_call | cdr3_aa
13 | TRBJ2-2 | . | TRBV4-3 | ASSQDGPNTGELF
11 | TRBJ2-7 | . | TRBV18 | ASSPRSTYEQY
15 | TRBJ1-1 | few | TRBV5-1 | ASSLVRGGRGDTEAF
12 | TRBJ1-1 | . | TRBV7-2 | ASSLYRTDSEAF
11 | TRBJ2-3 | many | TRBV4-3 | ASSLAGGDTQY
13 | TRBJ1-2 | . | TRBV11-2 | ASSPGFLRGYGYT
15 | TRBJ2-2 | . | TRBV5-1 | ASSLYAGGAYTGELF
10 | TRBJ2-5 | . | TRBV10-3 | AISDREETQY
12 | TRBJ1-1 | . | TRBV7-8 | ASTPGHGNTEAF
9 | TRBJ1-2 | . | TRBV29-1 | SVVVWEGYT
9 | TRBJ2-2 | few | TRBV6-5 | ASIKSGELF
13 | TRBJ2-3 | . | TRBV7-2 | ASSPHRGSTDTQY
10 | TRBJ2-3 | few | TRBV4-1 | ASSQTGTTQY
12 | TRBJ2-3 | . | TRBV7-2 | ASSTNPGLDTQY
10 | TRBJ1-2 | . | TRBV15 | ATSDRVYGYT
14 | TRBJ1-5 | few | TRBV12-3/TRBV12-4 | ASTQQGTLANQPQH
13 | TRBJ2-1 | . | TRBV7-2 | ASSLVRVGNNEQF
12 | TRBJ2-5 | . | TRBV19 | ASSPETAQETQY
14 | TRBJ2-5 | few | TRBV3-1 | ASSQDWQGLQETQY
11 | TRBJ2-1 | . | TRBV27 | ASSPTSLGEQF
11 | TRBJ2-1 | . | TRBV5-1 | ASTGSLLNEQF
12 | TRBJ1-1 | . | TRBV4-1 | ASSGGSMNTEAF
12 | TRBJ1-4 | many | TRBV12-3/TRBV12-4 | ASSSPAGGEKLF
13 | TRBJ2-1 | many | TRBV24-1 | ATSGETGGYNEQF
9 | TRBJ2-3 | many | TRBV20-1 | SARLNGAQY
11 | TRBJ1-1 | . | TRBV6-5 | ASRRREGDEAF
10 | TRBJ1-1 | once | TRBV4-1 | ASSQDHTQAF
14 | TRBJ2-3 | . | TRBV9 | ASSSERGGLADTQY
12 | TRBJ1-5 | . | TRBV10-3 | AISEGYSNQPQH
16 | TRBJ2-2 | . | TRBV4-3 | ASSQEVVGTGNTGELF
15 | TRBJ2-5 | few | TRBV7-8 | ASSLASRAGGGETQY
11 | TRBJ1-2 | few | TRBV6-5 | ASSPTGSGGYT
12 | TRBJ1-1 | . | TRBV7-9 | ASSFFGGQTEAF
12 | TRBJ1-4 | few | TRBV7-2 | ASSLDRSAEKLF
12 | TRBJ1-1 | few | TRBV7-6 | ASSSDSVSTEAF
8 | TRBJ2-5 | . | TRBV29-1 | SVHGETQY
14 | TRBJ2-1 | few | TRBV11-2 | ASSLRGDRSYNEQF
11 | TRBJ2-7 | many | TRBV20-1 | SARSVLSYEQY
13 | TRBJ2-1 | . | TRBV7-9 | ASSLVYRSYNEQF
12 | TRBJ2-5 | few | TRBV29-1 | SANPAGSRETQY
13 | TRBJ1-1 | . | TRBV7-9 | ASRRQGDGYTEAF
12 | TRBJ1-1 | . | TRBV18 | ASSYRDVNTEAF
16 | TRBJ2-3 | few | TRBV5-1 | ASSSRLAGARLPDTQY
15 | TRBJ2-1 | many | TRBV7-2 | ASSLGSRDRGLDEQF
13 | TRBJ2-2 | . | TRBV2 | ASSAPGLGAGELF
13 | TRBJ2-1 | . | TRBV12-5 | ASGLVPDTYNEQF
13 | TRBJ2-1 | . | TRBV29-1 | SVGTGTGRVNEQF
12 | TRBJ2-5 | . | TRBV6-5 | ASSYSSRGETQY
12 | TRBJ1-2 | few | TRBV20-1 | SATREGTVGSYT
10 | TRBJ1-2 | . | TRBV12-3/TRBV12-4 | ASRTQGLGYT
13 | TRBJ2-3 | . | TRBV28 | ASRPLAGVADTQY
12 | TRBJ1-1 | few | TRBV28 | ASSKGGRWTEAF
13 | TRBJ2-3 | few | TRBV5-1 | ASGLGLAGDDTQY
11 | TRBJ2-7 | many | TRBV20-1 | SAFRDRGQEQY
12 | TRBJ2-3 | few | TRBV5-1 | ASSYGLGPDTQY
13 | TRBJ1-2 | few | TRBV4-3 | ASSQDLWGARGYT